This T cell receptor beta chain was observed in a study of CXCR3-negative and CXCR3-positive naive CD8 T cells. CD45RO-CCR7+CD27+CD95- expression identified naive CD8+ T cells. With regard to this clonotype: Antigen unknown.

The CDR3 contains 14 residues. Germline CDR1 is KGHSH and CDR2 is LQKENI. Findings and limits, study-wide: Naive subsets did not differ in surface CD5, and TRB CDR3 properties served to infer TCR strength. Naive cells, whether CXCR3-negative or CXCR3-positive, had similar TRBV-TRBJ usage, while memory cells differed. Memory CD8+ cells had much lower diversity, and both naive subsets had comparably high diversity. CXCR3-expressing naive cells carried TRB CDR3s more hydrophobic than those of CXCR3-negative naive cells.

cDNA libraries for TRB were generated by 5' RACE incorporating UMI labels. One entry per CDR3 protein, without DNA, is what TCRdb gives after re-calling the 5' RACE reads. The sample is made up of 90,000 to 100,000 distinct CDR3 sequences, and the top ten hold approximately 1.1% of it. The sequencing input was naive CXCR3+ CD8+ T cells from blood. As to subset: CD45RO-CCR7+CD27+CD95- naive CD8+ T cells expressing CXCR3 (TNR3+). The origin of this receptor is a human donor in good health. Some clones in this sample may be carry-over from other donors' samples. V and J are TRBV18 and TRBJ2-7; checking the TCRdb D call of TRBD1 is not possible without DNA. This chain's CDR3 is CASSGQGAFYEQYF.